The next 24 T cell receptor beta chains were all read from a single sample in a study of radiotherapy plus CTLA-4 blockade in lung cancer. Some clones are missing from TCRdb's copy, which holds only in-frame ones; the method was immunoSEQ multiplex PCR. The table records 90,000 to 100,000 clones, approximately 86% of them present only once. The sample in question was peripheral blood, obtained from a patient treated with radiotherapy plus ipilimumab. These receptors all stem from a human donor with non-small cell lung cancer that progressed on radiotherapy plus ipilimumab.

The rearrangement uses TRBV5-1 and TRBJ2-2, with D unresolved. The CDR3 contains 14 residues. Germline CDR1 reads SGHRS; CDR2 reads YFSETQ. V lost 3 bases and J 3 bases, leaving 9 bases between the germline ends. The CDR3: CASSSTADTGELFF. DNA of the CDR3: TGCGCCAGCAGCTCCACAGCTGACACCGGGGAGCTGTTTTTT.

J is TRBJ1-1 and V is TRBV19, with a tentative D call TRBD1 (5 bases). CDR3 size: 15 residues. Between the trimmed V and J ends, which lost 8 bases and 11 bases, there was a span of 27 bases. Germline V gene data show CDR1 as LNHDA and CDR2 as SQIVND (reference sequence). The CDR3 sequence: CASGRIGEGPFKAFF. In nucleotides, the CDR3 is TGTGCCAGTGGGAGAATTGGGGAGGGACCCTTTAAGGCTTTCTTT.

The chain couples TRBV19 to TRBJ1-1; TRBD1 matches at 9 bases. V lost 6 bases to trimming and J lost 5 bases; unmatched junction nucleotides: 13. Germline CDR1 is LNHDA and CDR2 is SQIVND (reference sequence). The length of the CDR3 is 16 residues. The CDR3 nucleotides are TGTGCCAGTAGGAATCCACAGGGGGCGATGGAGACTGAAGCTTTCTTT. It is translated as CASRNPQGAMETEAFF.

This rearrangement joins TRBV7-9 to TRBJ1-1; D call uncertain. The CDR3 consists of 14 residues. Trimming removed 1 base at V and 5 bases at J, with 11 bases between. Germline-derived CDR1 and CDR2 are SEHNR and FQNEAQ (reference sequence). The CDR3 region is CASSLVLPGTEAFF. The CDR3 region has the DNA TGTGCCAGCAGCTTAGTTCTTCCGGGGACTGAAGCTTTCTTT. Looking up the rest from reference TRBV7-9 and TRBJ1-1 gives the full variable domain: DTGVSQNPRHKITKRGQNVTFRCDPISEHNRLYWYRQTLGQGPEFLTYFQNEAQLEKSRLLSDRFSAERPKGSFSTLEIQRTEQGDSAMYLCASSLVLPGTEAFFGQGTRLTVV.

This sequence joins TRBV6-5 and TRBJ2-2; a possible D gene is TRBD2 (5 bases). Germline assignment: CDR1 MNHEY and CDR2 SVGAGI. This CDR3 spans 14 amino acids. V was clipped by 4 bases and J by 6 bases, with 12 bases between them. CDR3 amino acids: CASSLNGRSGELFF. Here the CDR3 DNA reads TGTGCCAGCAGTTTGAATGGGAGATCCGGGGAGCTGTTTTTT.

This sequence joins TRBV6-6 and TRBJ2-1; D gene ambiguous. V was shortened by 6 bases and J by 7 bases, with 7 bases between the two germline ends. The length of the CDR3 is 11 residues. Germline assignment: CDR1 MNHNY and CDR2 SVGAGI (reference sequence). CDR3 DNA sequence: TGTGCCAGCAGCGACACAAATGAGCAGTTCTTC. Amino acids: CASSDTNEQFF.

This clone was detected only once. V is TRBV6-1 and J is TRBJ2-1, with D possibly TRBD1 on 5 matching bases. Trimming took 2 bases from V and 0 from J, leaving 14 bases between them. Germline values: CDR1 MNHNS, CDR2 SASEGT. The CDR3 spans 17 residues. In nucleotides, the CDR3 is TGTGCCAGCAGTGAATGGGGCGGAGAGAGCTCCTACAATGAGCAGTTCTTC. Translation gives CASSEWGGESSYNEQFF.

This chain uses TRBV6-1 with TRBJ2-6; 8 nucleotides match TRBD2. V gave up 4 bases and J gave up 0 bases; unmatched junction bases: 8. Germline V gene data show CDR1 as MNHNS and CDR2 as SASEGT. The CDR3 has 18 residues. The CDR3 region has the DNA TGTGCCAGCAGTGCCGATCCAGCGGGAGTCTCTGGGGCCAACGTCCTGACTTTC. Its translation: CASSADPAGVSGANVLTF.

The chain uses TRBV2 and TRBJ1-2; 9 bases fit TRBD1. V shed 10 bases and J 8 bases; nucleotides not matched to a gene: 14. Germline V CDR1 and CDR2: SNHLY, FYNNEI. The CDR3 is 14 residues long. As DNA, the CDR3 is TGTGCCACAGCCCCGGGACAGGGAATGTACGGCTACACCTTC. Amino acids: CATAPGQGMYGYTF.

The CDR3 spells CASSLDPLNYGYTF. Here the CDR3 DNA reads TGCGCCAGCAGCTTGGATCCGTTAAACTATGGCTACACCTTC. The V and J genes are TRBV5-1 and TRBJ1-2; D not resolved. CDR3 length: 14 amino acids. V lost 0 bases, J lost 2 bases, and 8 bases lay in between. Per germline, CDR1 SGHRS and CDR2 YFSETQ.

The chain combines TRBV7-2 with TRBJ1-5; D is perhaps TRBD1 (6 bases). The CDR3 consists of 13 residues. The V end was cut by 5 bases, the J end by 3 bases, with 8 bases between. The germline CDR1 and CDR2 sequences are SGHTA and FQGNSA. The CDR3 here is CASSGQNNQPQHF. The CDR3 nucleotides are TGTGCCAGCAGCGGACAGAACAATCAGCCCCAGCATTTT.

The CDR3 bases are TGTGCCAGCAGTGAAGCGGATGTGGCGGCAGAACTTCGTACGTGGGAGACCCAGTACTTC. The encoded protein is CASSEADVAAELRTWETQYF. The V call is TRBV2, the J call TRBJ2-5; unclear D gene. V lost 0 bases, J lost 5 bases, and 28 bases lay in between. CDR3 length: 20 residues. CDR1 SNHLY and CDR2 FYNNEI come from the germline V gene.

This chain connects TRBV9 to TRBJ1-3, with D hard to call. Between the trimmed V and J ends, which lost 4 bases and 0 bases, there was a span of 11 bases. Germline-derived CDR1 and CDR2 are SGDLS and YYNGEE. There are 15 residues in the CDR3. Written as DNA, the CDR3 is TGTGCCAGCAGCCCCACGCAGGTCTCTGGAAACACCATATATTTT. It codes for CASSPTQVSGNTIYF. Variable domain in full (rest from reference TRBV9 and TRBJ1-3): DSGVTQTPKHLITATGQRVTLRCSPRSGDLSVYWYQQSLDQGLQFLIQYYNGEERAKGNILERFSAQQFPDLHSELNLSSLELGDSALYFCASSPTQVSGNTIYFGEGSWLTVV.

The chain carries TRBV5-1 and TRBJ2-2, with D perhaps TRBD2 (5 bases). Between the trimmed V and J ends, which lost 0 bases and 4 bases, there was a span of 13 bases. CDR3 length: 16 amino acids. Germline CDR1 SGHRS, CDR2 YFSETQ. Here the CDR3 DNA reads TGCGCCAGCAGCTTGGGTTTACGGGGTAGCACCGGGGAGCTGTTTTTT. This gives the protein CASSLGLRGSTGELFF.

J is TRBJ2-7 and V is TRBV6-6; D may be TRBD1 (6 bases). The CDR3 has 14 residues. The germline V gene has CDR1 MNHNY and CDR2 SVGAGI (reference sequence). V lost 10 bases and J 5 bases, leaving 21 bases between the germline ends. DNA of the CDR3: TGTGCCACCAGGCGGCGACAGGCTTCGGACGAGCAGTACTTC. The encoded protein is CATRRRQASDEQYF.

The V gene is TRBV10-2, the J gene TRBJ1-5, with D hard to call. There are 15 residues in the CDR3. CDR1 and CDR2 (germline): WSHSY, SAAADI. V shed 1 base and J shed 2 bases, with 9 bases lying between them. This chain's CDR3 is CASSEYFGGNQPQHF. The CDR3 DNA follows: TGCGCCAGCAGTGAGTATTTTGGGGGCAATCAGCCCCAGCATTTT.

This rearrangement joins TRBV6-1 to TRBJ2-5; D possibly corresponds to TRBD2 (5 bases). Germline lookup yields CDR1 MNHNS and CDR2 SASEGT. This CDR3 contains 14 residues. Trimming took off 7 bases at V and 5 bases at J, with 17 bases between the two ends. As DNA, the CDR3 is TGTGCCAGCATCGTAGGACCCGGCGGGGAGACCCAGTACTTC. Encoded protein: CASIVGPGGETQYF.

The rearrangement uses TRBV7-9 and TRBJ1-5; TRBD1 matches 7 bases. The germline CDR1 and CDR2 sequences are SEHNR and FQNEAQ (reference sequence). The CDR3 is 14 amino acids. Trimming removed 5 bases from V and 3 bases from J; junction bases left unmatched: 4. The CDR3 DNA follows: TGTGCCAGCAGCCTGACAGGGAACAATCAGCCCCAGCATTTT. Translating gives CASSLTGNNQPQHF.

In nucleotides, the CDR3 is TGTGCCAGTAGTACAACGAGTGGCGAGCAGTACTTC. Protein: CASSTTSGEQYF. The chain recombines TRBV19 with TRBJ2-7; no firm D call. V lost 4 bases to trimming and J lost 6 bases, with 10 bases between them. CDR1 and CDR2 from the germline V gene are LNHDA and SQIVND (reference sequence). The CDR3 has 12 amino acids.

The CDR3 sequence: CASSTRSESTDTQYF. The CDR3 DNA reads TGTGCCAGCTCTACTCGGAGCGAGAGCACAGATACGCAGTATTTT. The chain uses TRBV7-3 and TRBJ2-3; D remains ambiguous. The V and J ends lost 8 bases and 0 bases respectively, with 15 bases between them. The germline gives CDR1 SGHTA, CDR2 FQGTGA. The CDR3 loop spans 15 amino acids. Full variable domain (missing parts from reference TRBV7-3 and TRBJ2-3): GAGVSQTPSNKVTEKGKYVELRCDPISGHTALYWYRQSLGQGPEFLIYFQGTGAADDSGLPNDRFFAVRPEGSVSTLKIQRTERGDSAVYLCASSTRSESTDTQYFGPGTRLTVL.

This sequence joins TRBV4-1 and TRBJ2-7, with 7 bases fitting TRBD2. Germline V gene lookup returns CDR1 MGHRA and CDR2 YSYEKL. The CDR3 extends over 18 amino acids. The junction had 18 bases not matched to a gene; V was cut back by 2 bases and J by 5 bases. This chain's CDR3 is CASSQTPGGGGLENEQYF. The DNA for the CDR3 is TGCGCCAGCAGCCAAACTCCGGGAGGAGGAGGATTGGAGAACGAGCAGTACTTC.

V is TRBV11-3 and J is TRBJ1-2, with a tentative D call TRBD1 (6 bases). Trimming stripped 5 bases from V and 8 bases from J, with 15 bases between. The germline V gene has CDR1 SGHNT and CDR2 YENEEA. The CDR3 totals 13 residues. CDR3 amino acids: CASSPGGARGYTF. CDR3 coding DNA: TGTGCCAGCAGCCCGGGGGGGGCTAGAGGCTACACCTTC.

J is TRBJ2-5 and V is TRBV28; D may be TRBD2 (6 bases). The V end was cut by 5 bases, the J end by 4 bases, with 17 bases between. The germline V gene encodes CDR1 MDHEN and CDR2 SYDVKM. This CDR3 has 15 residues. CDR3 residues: CASSLAGTPPETQYF. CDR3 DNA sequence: TGTGCCAGCAGTCTCGCCGGGACTCCCCCAGAGACCCAGTACTTC.

The CDR3 sequence: CAISEVSLNTEAFF. Here the CDR3 DNA reads TGTGCCATCAGTGAGGTCAGTTTGAACACTGAAGCTTTCTTT. The genes are TRBV10-3 and TRBJ1-1; D ambiguous. The CDR3 has 14 residues. Germline CDR1 is ENHRY and CDR2 is SYGVKD. V lost 2 bases and J 0 bases, leaving 7 bases between the germline ends.